What follows are 9 T cell receptor beta chains derived from one specimen sequenced in a study of T-cell reconstitution after alpha-beta-depleted transplantation in children. The library targeted TCRbeta and was prepared with unique molecular identifiers. A single record per CDR3 protein comes from TCRdb applying MiXCR to the PCR reads. This table holds approximately 420,000 distinct CDR3 sequences, 11% found once. The sequencing here drew on PBMCs from the stem cell graft donor, taken from the stem cell graft. The receptors were sampled from a human donor who donated a stem cell graft to a child with acute myeloid leukemia.

This clonotype has at least ten counts. The gene calls are TRBV5-1 and TRBJ1-4; 9 bases line up with TRBD1. V dropped 4 bases and J dropped 7; count of bases not matched to a gene: 5. The CDR3 loop spans 14 amino acids. Germline CDR1 SGHRS, CDR2 YFSETQ. The CDR3 spells CASSRGQGPEKLFF. The CDR3 bases are TGCGCCAGCAGCCGTGGACAGGGGCCTGAAAAACTGTTTTTT.

There are a few counts of this clonotype. The chain uses TRBV7-9 and TRBJ2-3; no clear D gene. The CDR3 runs to 15 residues. CDR1 SEHNR and CDR2 FQNEAQ come from the germline V gene (reference sequence). V shed 0 bases and J shed 0 bases, with 7 bases lying between them. The CDR3 region has the DNA TGTGCCAGCAGCTTAGCACCGGACAGCACAGATACGCAGTATTTT. The encoded protein is CASSLAPDSTDTQYF.

This chain links TRBV6-2 or TRBV6-3 with TRBJ2-1; no reliable D call. CDR3 length: 12 amino acids. Trimming cost V 7 bases and J 3 bases, with 7 bases left between them. Germline V gene lookup returns CDR1 MNHEY and CDR2 SVGEGT. This chain's CDR3 is CASKDLYNEQFF. CDR3 DNA: TGTGCCAGCAAGGACCTCTACAATGAGCAGTTCTTC.

Only a few counts were recorded for this clonotype. V gene TRBV18 combines with J gene TRBJ1-4; a weak D match, TRBD1 (5 bases). Germline V gene sequence: CDR1 KGHSH, CDR2 LQKENI. The CDR3 length is 14 residues. V lost 3 bases and J 2 bases, leaving 7 bases between the germline ends. CDR3 in DNA: TGTGCCAGCTCACCGGGACTGACTAATGAAAAACTGTTTTTT. Its translation: CASSPGLTNEKLFF. The full variable domain, rest sourced from reference TRBV18 and TRBJ1-4, is NAGVMQNPRHLVRRRGQEARLRCSPMKGHSHVYWYRQLPEEGLKFMVYLQKENIIDESGMPKERFSAEFPKEGPSILRIQQVVRGDSAAYFCASSPGLTNEKLFFGSGTQLSVL.

This clonotype was found a few times. V usage is TRBV20-1 and J usage is TRBJ2-1; 12 bases match TRBD2. Germline V lookup: CDR1 DFQATT, CDR2 SNEGSKA (reference sequence). There are 19 residues in the CDR3. V shed 4 bases, J shed 0 bases, and the junction held 13 bases outside the gene matches. The CDR3 region is CSANKMGLAGGSSYNEQFF. The CDR3 nucleotides are TGCAGTGCTAATAAAATGGGGCTAGCGGGGGGGAGCTCCTACAATGAGCAGTTCTTC.

Concerning this clonotype itself: One end of the junction varies from germline; a read error may be responsible. This chain connects TRBV6-2 or TRBV6-3 to TRBJ2-2, with a tentative D call TRBD1 (6 bases). CDR1 and CDR2 from the germline V gene are MNHEY and SVGEGT. The CDR3 loop spans 13 amino acids. CDR3 nucleotide sequence: TGTGCCATCCGACGGGACAACATCGGGGAGCTGTTTTTT. Translating it yields CAIRRDNIGELFF.

This clonotype was found a few times. The J gene is TRBJ2-7, the V gene TRBV7-2; 7 bases fit TRBD1. This CDR3 has 14 residues. In germline, CDR1 is SGHTA, CDR2 FQGNSA. The V segment lost 5 bases and the J segment 2 bases; nucleotides outside the gene matches: 6. In DNA, the CDR3 is TGTGCCAGCAGCCTGACGACAGGGACCTACGAGCAGTACTTC. Protein product: CASSLTTGTYEQYF.

The chain employs TRBV6-2 or TRBV6-3 and TRBJ2-2; 10 bases are a match to TRBD1. From germline, CDR1 is MNHEY and CDR2 SVGEGT. The CDR3 covers 16 residues. Trimming at V came to 4 bases and at J to 7 bases, leaving 9 bases not matched to a gene. This CDR3 reads CASSSPGTGVFGELFF. CDR3 in DNA: TGTGCCAGCAGTTCGCCCGGGACAGGGGTATTCGGGGAGCTGTTTTTT.

This clonotype was found a few times. This chain joins TRBV12-3 or TRBV12-4 and TRBJ1-2; D might be TRBD1 (5 bases). Trimming shortened V by 1 base and J by 7 bases, and 10 bases separated the two germline ends. The CDR3 contains 13 residues. The CDR3: CASSLEGDGGYTF. The CDR3 bases are TGTGCCAGCAGTTTAGAAGGGGATGGTGGCTACACCTTC.